Below, 21 T cell receptor beta chains from the same sample are listed, as sequenced in a study of blood T cell repertoires in COVID-19. Sequencing used immunoSEQ multiplex PCR; TCRdb keeps in-frame clones, though not all of them. Seen here are 100,000 to 150,000 clones, roughly four fifths observed once, and the top ten hold 4.5% to 6%. Input material: peripheral blood. The source of these receptors is an elderly man with COVID-19, enrolled during active disease.

The V and J genes are TRBV28 and TRBJ1-2; 7 nucleotides match TRBD1. In germline, CDR1 is MDHEN, CDR2 SYDVKM. This CDR3 comprises 12 residues. The V gene end was trimmed by 6 bases and the J gene end by 10 bases; junction bases not matched to a gene: 8. CDR3 DNA: TGTGCCAGCAGCATGACAGGGTGGGCCTACACCTTC. Translating it yields CASSMTGWAYTF.

The rearrangement links TRBV11-1 to TRBJ2-3, with a tentative D call TRBD2 (5 bases). The CDR3 sequence is 15 residues long. Germline V gives CDR1 SGHAT, CDR2 FQDESV (reference sequence). V was cut by 2 bases and J by 0 bases, with 9 bases left in between. CDR3 sequence (DNA): TGTGCCAGCAGCTTATGGAGGATGAGCACAGATACGCAGTATTTT. Its translation is CASSLWRMSTDTQYF.

V gene TRBV28 combines with J gene TRBJ2-5; 8 nucleotides line up with TRBD2. Germline lookup yields CDR1 MDHEN and CDR2 SYDVKM. CDR3 length: 15 amino acids. Losses at the gene ends were 5 bases for V and 3 bases for J; bases not matched to a gene: 8. DNA of the CDR3: TGTGCCAGCAGTCCAGGACTAGCCGGGGAAGAGACCCAGTACTTC. Translated, it gives CASSPGLAGEETQYF. Using reference TRBV28 and TRBJ2-5 for the parts outside the CDR3, the full variable domain is DVKVTQSSRYLVKRTGEKVFLECVQDMDHENMFWYRQDPGLGLRLIYFSYDVKMKEKGDIPEGYSVSREKKERFSLILESASTNQTSMYLCASSPGLAGEETQYFGPGTRLLVL.

This clone was observed a single time. The V call is TRBV5-1, the J call TRBJ2-3; 9 bases agree with TRBD1. V was clipped by 4 bases and J by 3 bases; unmatched bases: 9. Germline V gene lookup returns CDR1 SGHRS and CDR2 YFSETQ. The CDR3 totals 16 residues. For the CDR3, the DNA is TGCGCCAGCAGCAGTAGGACAGGGGTTTTTACAGATACGCAGTATTTT. Protein sequence: CASSSRTGVFTDTQYF. Drawing the rest from reference TRBV5-1 and TRBJ2-3, the complete variable domain is KAGVTQTPRYLIKTRGQQVTLSCSPISGHRSVSWYQQTPGQGLQFLFEYFSETQRNKGNFPGRFSGRQFSNSRSEMNVSTLELGDSALYLCASSSRTGVFTDTQYFGPGTRLTVL.

V gene TRBV4-1 combines with J gene TRBJ1-6, with D hard to call. The CDR3 is made up of 16 amino acids. Trimming took 4 bases from V and 8 from J, leaving 18 bases between them. Germline V lookup: CDR1 MGHRA, CDR2 YSYEKL. The chain's CDR3 is CASSPTPGKGDSPLHF. The CDR3 DNA reads as TGCGCCAGCAGCCCAACCCCGGGGAAGGGTGATTCACCCCTCCACTTT.

There are many counts of this clone. The genes are TRBV28 and TRBJ1-1; D is possibly TRBD1 (5 bases). The V and J ends lost 3 bases and 1 base respectively, with 6 bases between them. The CDR3 runs to 13 residues. Looked up from germline, CDR1 is MDHEN and CDR2 is SYDVKM. CDR3 nucleotide sequence: TGTGCCAGCAGTTTTACAGGGAACACTGAAGCTTTCTTT. Amino acid sequence: CASSFTGNTEAFF.

A few counts support this clone. The V and J genes are TRBV28 and TRBJ2-1, with TRBD2 matching 9 bases. CDR1 is MDHEN, CDR2 SYDVKM, per germline. The CDR3 totals 17 residues. V shed 3 bases and J 0 bases; nucleotides not matched to a gene: 6. CDR3: CASSFGTSFSSYNEQFF. DNA for the CDR3: TGTGCCAGCAGTTTCGGGACTAGCTTTAGCTCCTACAATGAGCAGTTCTTC.

The V and J genes are TRBV2 and TRBJ2-5, with a tentative D call TRBD1 (7 bases). Germline-derived CDR1 and CDR2 are SNHLY and FYNNEI. This CDR3 comprises 14 residues. Trimming stripped 7 bases from V and 6 bases from J, with 18 bases between. The CDR3 DNA follows: TGTGCCAGCATCCAGGGGGGTAGGACTAAGACCCAGTACTTC. It yields the protein CASIQGGRTKTQYF.

The rearrangement joins TRBV2 to TRBJ1-2; D perhaps matches TRBD1 (5 bases). This CDR3 contains 12 residues. The germline V and J ends were trimmed by 7 bases and 4 bases, with 10 bases remaining between them. Germline-derived CDR1 and CDR2 are SNHLY and FYNNEI. CDR3 nucleotides: TGTGCCAGCACCCAGGGTAGCTATGGCTACACCTTC. This translates into CASTQGSYGYTF.

This clone came up once. This chain uses TRBV6-2 or TRBV6-3 with TRBJ2-1, with 13 bases that match TRBD2. Germline V lookup: CDR1 MNHEY, CDR2 SVGEGT. J was trimmed by 2 bases and V by 6 bases; bases with no gene match: 7. The CDR3 covers 17 residues. This chain's CDR3 is CASSPGLAGDPYNEQFF. The CDR3 nucleotides read TGTGCCAGCAGCCCAGGACTAGCGGGAGACCCCTACAATGAGCAGTTCTTC.

This clone was found a few times. The chain carries TRBV6-1 and TRBJ2-4, with 12 bases that match TRBD2. V shed 1 base, J shed 3 bases, and the junction held 10 bases outside the gene matches. This CDR3 is 19 amino acids long. Germline V gives CDR1 MNHNS, CDR2 SASEGT. Here the CDR3 reads CASSEVLAGGHVGKNIQYF. The CDR3 nucleotides read TGTGCCAGCAGTGAAGTTCTAGCGGGAGGGCATGTGGGCAAAAACATTCAGTACTTC.

The chain employs TRBV19 and TRBJ2-3, with TRBD1 as a possible D gene (6 bases). V lost 5 bases and J 2 bases, leaving 8 bases between the germline ends. Germline V lookup: CDR1 LNHDA, CDR2 SQIVND (reference sequence). The CDR3 is made up of 13 amino acids. The CDR3 loop reads CASSGDNTDTQYF. DNA of the CDR3: TGTGCCAGTAGTGGGGACAACACAGATACGCAGTATTTT.

This clone showed up just a few times. This CDR3 is also generated by other DNA sequences in the sample. The chain has TRBV11-2 and TRBJ2-5, with D tentatively TRBD2 (6 bases). Germline assignment: CDR1 SGHAT and CDR2 FQNNGV. Trimming took 0 bases from V and 4 from J, leaving 21 bases between them. The CDR3 length is 18 residues. The CDR3 DNA reads TGTGCCAGCAGCTTAGACCCCGGAAGGGCCGGGGGAGGAGAGACCCAGTACTTC. Protein sequence: CASSLDPGRAGGGETQYF.

The chain recombines TRBV9 with TRBJ2-7; TRBD2 is a possible D gene (6 bases). The V and J ends lost 2 bases and 2 bases respectively, with 11 bases between them. This CDR3 has 14 amino acids. Germline assignment: CDR1 SGDLS and CDR2 YYNGEE. The CDR3 here is CASSVGRTAYEQYF. The CDR3 coding sequence is TGTGCCAGCAGCGTCGGGAGAACGGCCTACGAGCAGTACTTC. The full variable domain, completed using reference TRBV9 and TRBJ2-7, is DSGVTQTPKHLITATGQRVTLRCSPRSGDLSVYWYQQSLDQGLQFLIQYYNGEERAKGNILERFSAQQFPDLHSELNLSSLELGDSALYFCASSVGRTAYEQYFGPGTRLTVT.

This chain joins TRBV2 and TRBJ1-5; possibly TRBD1 for D (6 bases). Germline CDR1 and CDR2: SNHLY and FYNNEI. CDR3 length: 14 amino acids. V lost 4 bases, J lost 7 bases, and 14 bases lay in between. The CDR3 sequence: CASSVGGAGQPQHF. CDR3 nucleotide sequence: TGTGCCAGCAGTGTAGGGGGGGCGGGACAGCCCCAGCATTTT.

This clone has more than one count but fewer than ten. This rearrangement joins TRBV5-1 to TRBJ1-2; 9 bases align to TRBD1. The CDR3 is made up of 16 amino acids. With 1 base clipped from V and 4 bases from J, the junction kept 8 bases outside the gene matches. CDR1 and CDR2 from the germline V gene are SGHRS and YFSETQ. The CDR3 nucleotides read TGCGCCAGCAGCTTGTACCGGGACAGGGTCGCCTATGGCTACACCTTC. The encoded protein is CASSLYRDRVAYGYTF. Drawing the rest from reference TRBV5-1 and TRBJ1-2, the complete variable domain is KAGVTQTPRYLIKTRGQQVTLSCSPISGHRSVSWYQQTPGQGLQFLFEYFSETQRNKGNFPGRFSGRQFSNSRSEMNVSTLELGDSALYLCASSLYRDRVAYGYTFGSGTRLTVV.

V and J are TRBV5-1 and TRBJ1-6, with D unclear. CDR3 length: 14 amino acids. The V gene's germline CDR1 is SGHRS and CDR2 YFSETQ. V lost 4 bases and J lost 9, with 14 bases in between. The CDR3 nucleotides read TGCGCCAGCAGCGAGTCCTCCTCCGGTTCACCCCTCCACTTT. This sequence encodes CASSESSSGSPLHF.

With regard to this clone: This sample also contains other DNA sequences that code for the same CDR3. The chain carries TRBV29-1 and TRBJ2-5; D remains unclear. The germline V gene has CDR1 SQVTM and CDR2 ANQGSEA. The V end lost 6 bases, the J end lost 4 bases, and 6 bases lay between the germline ends. The CDR3 loop spans 10 amino acids. The CDR3 region has the DNA TGCAGCGTAGCCCTAGAGACCCAGTACTTC. It specifies CSVALETQYF.

This clone was found once. This sequence joins TRBV7-6 and TRBJ1-6; 9 bases align to TRBD1. J was trimmed by 7 bases and V by 0 bases; bases with no gene match: 4. CDR1 is SGHVS, CDR2 FNYEAQ, per germline. The CDR3 is 16 residues long. The chain's CDR3 is CASSLAVQGANSPLHF. As DNA, the CDR3 is TGTGCCAGCAGCTTAGCGGTACAGGGGGCGAATTCACCCCTCCACTTT. The whole variable domain, remainder taken from reference TRBV7-6 and TRBJ1-6, is GAGVSQSPRYKVTKRGQDVALRCDPISGHVSLYWYRQALGQGPEFLTYFNYEAQQDKSGLPNDRFSAERPEGSISTLTIQRTEQRDSAMYRCASSLAVQGANSPLHFGNGTRLTVT.

This rearrangement joins TRBV6-5 to TRBJ2-1, with 7 bases matching TRBD1. Germline V gene data show CDR1 as MNHEY and CDR2 as SVGAGI. The CDR3 runs to 15 residues. Trimming took 4 bases from V and 3 from J; bases not matched to a gene: 6. This CDR3 reads CASSLSGQNYNEQFF. CDR3 sequence (DNA): TGTGCCAGCAGTTTATCGGGACAGAACTACAATGAGCAGTTCTTC.

V and J are TRBV28 and TRBJ2-7; 7 bases are shared with TRBD1. J gave up 3 bases and V 3 bases, and 11 bases lay outside the gene matches. The CDR3 spans 16 residues. The germline V gene encodes CDR1 MDHEN and CDR2 SYDVKM. CDR3 coding DNA: TGTGCCAGCAGTTTCTCCGGACAGGTCCGACGCTACGAGCAGTACTTC. The encoded protein is CASSFSGQVRRYEQYF.